These 3 T cell receptor beta chains originate from one sample sequenced in a study of blood T cells in healthy people across ages (dated by TCRdb to 2013 to 2016). The library was prepared using 5' RACE. The sequencer was an Illumina HiSeq 2500. A second roughly 7 to 12 cycle PCR used a sample-barcoded 5' primer and a J-beta primer mix. Using fastp trimming at Q25 and MiXCR clonotype assembly, TCRdb reanalyzed the public sequencing data and kept in-frame beta chains. Rows are combined by CDR3 protein, so each entry shows the most common genes and DNA. This sample holds around 1.5 million distinct CDR3 sequences; roughly 32% were observed only once. The top ten clones comprise approximately 10% of the sample. Sequenced: blood. The source of these receptors is a woman between 25 and 40 years old in good health.

As concerns this clonotype: The junction and the germline gene differ at one end; a read error may be behind it. V is TRBV5-1 and J is TRBJ2-3; D assignment may be TRBD1 or TRBD2 (6 bases each). This CDR3 is 15 amino acids long. From germline, CDR1 is SGHRS and CDR2 YFSETQ. The CDR3 is CVSSLEGGVADTQYF. The CDR3 DNA reads TGCGTCAGCAGCTTGGAGGGGGGAGTGGCAGATACGCAGTATTTT. The variable domain in full, completed from reference TRBV5-1 and TRBJ2-3, reads KAGVTQTPRYLIKTRGQQVTLSCSPISGHRSVSWYQQTPGQGLQFLFEYFSETQRNKGNFPGRFSGRQFSNSRSEMNVSTLELGDSALYLCVSSLEGGVADTQYFGPGTRLTVL.

This clonotype was found a few times. One base away lies a much larger clone, so this may be a sequencing read error. The J gene is TRBJ2-7, the V gene TRBV7-2; D uncertain. CDR1 and CDR2 (germline): SGHTA, FQGNSA. This CDR3 is built from 11 residues. Trimming stripped 5 bases from V and 3 bases from J, with 5 bases between. CDR3 DNA: TGTGCCAGCAGCCAACACTACGAGCAGTACTTC. It translates to CASSQHYEQYF.

There are a few counts of this clonotype. V usage is TRBV7-9 and J usage is TRBJ2-1, with a possible D match to TRBD2 (6 bases). The CDR3 contains 16 residues. CDR1 SEHNR and CDR2 FQNEAQ come from the germline V gene (reference sequence). Trimming shortened V by 7 bases and J by 10 bases, and 26 bases separated the two germline ends. The CDR3 nucleotides read TGTGCCAGCACCTTCGACATAGCGGCACCCGAAGGGGAGCAGTTCTTC. It specifies CASTFDIAAPEGEQFF.